This T cell receptor beta chain was sequenced during a study of blood T cells in healthy people across ages. The individuals who served as donors were healthy Caucasians living in Russia, aged roughly 6 to 95. For the second PCR, which ran for about 6 to 11 cycles, a sample-barcoded 5' primer and a J-beta primer mix were used. Every sample gave at least 3 million paired-end reads containing CDR3. TCRdb called the 5' RACE reads again in MiXCR, with one record for every CDR3 protein. In the table there are some 710,000 distinct CDR3 sequences, roughly 20% of which are singletons. This CDR3 region has 15 residues. V gave up 0 bases and J gave up 4 bases, with 9 bases separating them. Germline assignment: CDR1 LGHDT and CDR2 YNNKEL (reference sequence).

The sequenced material came from blood. The chain links TRBV3-1 to TRBJ1-4; D might be TRBD1 (5 bases). The clonotype was recovered from a man aged 65-85 years in good health. Written as DNA, the CDR3 is TGTGCCAGCAGCCAAGATGCAGGGTATAATGAAAAACTGTTTTTT. This translates into CASSQDAGYNEKLFF.